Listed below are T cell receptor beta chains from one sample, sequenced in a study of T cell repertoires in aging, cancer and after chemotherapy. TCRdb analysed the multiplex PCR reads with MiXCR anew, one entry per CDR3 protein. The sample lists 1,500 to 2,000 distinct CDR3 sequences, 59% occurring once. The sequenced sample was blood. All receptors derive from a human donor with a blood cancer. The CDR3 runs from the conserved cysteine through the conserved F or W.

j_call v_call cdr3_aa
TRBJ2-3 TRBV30 CAWWLGGSTDTQYF
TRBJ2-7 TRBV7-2 CASSLDRGLSYEQYF
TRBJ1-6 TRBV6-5 CASSYTQSIDSPLHF
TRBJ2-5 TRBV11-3 CASSPGLAGDRETQYF
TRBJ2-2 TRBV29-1 CSAHGTNTGELFF
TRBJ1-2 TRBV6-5 CASSDPQGYYGYTF
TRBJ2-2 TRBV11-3 CASSQSGGELFF
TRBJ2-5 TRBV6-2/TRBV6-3 CASGPGEETQYF
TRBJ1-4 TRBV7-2 CASSADRGRGEKLFF
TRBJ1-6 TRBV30 CAWSREPYNSPLHF
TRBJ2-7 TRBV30 CAWSISAGPYEQYF
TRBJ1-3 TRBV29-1 CSASAGGNTIYF
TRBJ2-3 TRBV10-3 CAISGGELAANTDTQYF
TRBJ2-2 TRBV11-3 CASSLHTGELFF
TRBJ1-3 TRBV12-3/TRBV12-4 CASSLGGGSGNTIYF
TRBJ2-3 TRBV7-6 CASSSRLASTDTQYF
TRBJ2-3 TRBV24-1 CATSVGDNTDTQYF
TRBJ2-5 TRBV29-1 CSVYRPTGWETQYF
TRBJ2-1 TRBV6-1 CASSARTTGDNEQFF
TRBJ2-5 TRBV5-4 CASSLSGLGQETQYF
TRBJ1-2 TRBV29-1 CSVDVDGNYGYTF
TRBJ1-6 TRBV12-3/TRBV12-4 CASSLYRNNSPLHF
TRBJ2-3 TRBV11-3 CASSLLVADTQYF
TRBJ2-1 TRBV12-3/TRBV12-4 CASSSSTVNEQFF
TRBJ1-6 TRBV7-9 CASSLGTYADSPLHF
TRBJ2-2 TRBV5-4 CASSLAPSGRAHGELFF